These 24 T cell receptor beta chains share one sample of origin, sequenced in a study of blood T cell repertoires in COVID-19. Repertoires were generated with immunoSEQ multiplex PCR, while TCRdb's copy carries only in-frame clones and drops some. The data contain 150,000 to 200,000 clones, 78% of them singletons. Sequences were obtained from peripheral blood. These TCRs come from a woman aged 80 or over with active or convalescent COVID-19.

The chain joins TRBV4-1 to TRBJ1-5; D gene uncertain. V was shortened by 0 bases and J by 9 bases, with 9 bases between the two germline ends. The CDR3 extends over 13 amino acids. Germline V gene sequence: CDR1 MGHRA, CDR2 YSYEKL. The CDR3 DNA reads TGCGCCAGCAGCCAAGAATTATCGTGGCCCCAGCATTTT. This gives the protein CASSQELSWPQHF.

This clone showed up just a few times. This chain's CDR3 is CASSPTDRGRQPQHF. CDR3 DNA: TGTGCCAGTAGCCCGACTGACAGGGGTCGGCAGCCCCAGCATTTT. The chain is built from TRBV19 and TRBJ1-5; 8 nucleotides match TRBD1. J was trimmed by 7 bases and V by 6 bases; bases with no gene match: 11. The CDR3 covers 15 residues. Germline CDR1 and CDR2: LNHDA and SQIVND (reference sequence). The whole variable domain, filled in from reference TRBV19 and TRBJ1-5, reads DGGITQSPKYLFRKEGQNVTLSCEQNLNHDAMYWYRQDPGQGLRLIYYSQIVNDFQKGDIAEGYSVSREKKESFPLTVTSAQKNPTAFYLCASSPTDRGRQPQHFGDGTRLSIL.

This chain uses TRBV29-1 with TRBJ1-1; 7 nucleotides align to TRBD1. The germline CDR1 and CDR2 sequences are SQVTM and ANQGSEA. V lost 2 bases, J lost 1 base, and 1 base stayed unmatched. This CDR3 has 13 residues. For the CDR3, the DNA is TGCAGCGTTGAACGGGACAGGAACACTGAAGCTTTCTTT. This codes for CSVERDRNTEAFF.

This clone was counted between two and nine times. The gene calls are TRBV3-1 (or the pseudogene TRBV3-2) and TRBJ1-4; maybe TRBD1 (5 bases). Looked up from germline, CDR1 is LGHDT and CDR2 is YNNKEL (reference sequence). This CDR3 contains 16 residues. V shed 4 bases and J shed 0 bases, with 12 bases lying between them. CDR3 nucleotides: TGTGCCAGCAGCCCTGTGGGGCTTGCAACTAATGAAAAACTGTTTTTT. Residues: CASSPVGLATNEKLFF.

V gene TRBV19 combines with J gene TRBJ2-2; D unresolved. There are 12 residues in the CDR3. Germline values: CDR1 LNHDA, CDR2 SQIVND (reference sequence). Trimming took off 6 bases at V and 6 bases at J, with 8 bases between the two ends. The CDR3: CASRPGSGELFF. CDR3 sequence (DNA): TGTGCCAGTAGGCCCGGGTCCGGGGAGCTGTTTTTT. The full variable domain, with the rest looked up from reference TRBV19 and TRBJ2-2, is DGGITQSPKYLFRKEGQNVTLSCEQNLNHDAMYWYRQDPGQGLRLIYYSQIVNDFQKGDIAEGYSVSREKKESFPLTVTSAQKNPTAFYLCASRPGSGELFFGEGSRLTVL.

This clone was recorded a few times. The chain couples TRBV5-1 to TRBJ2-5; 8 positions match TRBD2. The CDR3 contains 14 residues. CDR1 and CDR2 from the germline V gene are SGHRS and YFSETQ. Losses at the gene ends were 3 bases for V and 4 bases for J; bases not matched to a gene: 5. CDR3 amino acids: CASSSRGAGETQYF. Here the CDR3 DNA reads TGCGCCAGCAGCTCGCGGGGGGCCGGAGAGACCCAGTACTTC.

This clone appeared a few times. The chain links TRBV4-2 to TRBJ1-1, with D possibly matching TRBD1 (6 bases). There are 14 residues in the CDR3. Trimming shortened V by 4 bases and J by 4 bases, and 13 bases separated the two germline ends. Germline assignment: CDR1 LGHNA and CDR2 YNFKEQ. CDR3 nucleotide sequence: TGTGCCAGCAGCCCGAACAGGGTCGGCACTGAAGCTTTCTTT. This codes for CASSPNRVGTEAFF.

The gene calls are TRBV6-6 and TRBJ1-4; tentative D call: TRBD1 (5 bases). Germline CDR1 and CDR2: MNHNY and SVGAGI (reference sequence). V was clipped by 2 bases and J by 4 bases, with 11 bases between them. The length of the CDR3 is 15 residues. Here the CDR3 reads CASSYRQKGNEKLFF. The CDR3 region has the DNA TGTGCCAGCAGTTACAGACAGAAGGGTAATGAAAAACTGTTTTTT.

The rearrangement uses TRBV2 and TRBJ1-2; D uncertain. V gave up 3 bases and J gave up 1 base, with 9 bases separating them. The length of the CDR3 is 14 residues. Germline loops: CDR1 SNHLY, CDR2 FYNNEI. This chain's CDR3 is CASSDDISNYGYTF. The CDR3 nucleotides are TGTGCCAGCAGTGACGACATCAGTAACTATGGCTACACCTTC.

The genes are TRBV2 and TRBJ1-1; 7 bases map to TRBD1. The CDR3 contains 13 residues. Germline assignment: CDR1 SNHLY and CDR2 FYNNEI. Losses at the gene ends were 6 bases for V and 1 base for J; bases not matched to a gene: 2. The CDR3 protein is CASSQGENTEAFF. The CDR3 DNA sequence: TGTGCCAGCAGCCAGGGGGAGAACACTGAAGCTTTCTTT.

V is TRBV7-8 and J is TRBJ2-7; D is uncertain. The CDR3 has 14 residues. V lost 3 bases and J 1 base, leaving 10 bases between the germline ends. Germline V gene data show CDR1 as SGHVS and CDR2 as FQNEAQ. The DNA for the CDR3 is TGTGCCAGCAGCTTCACGACGGGTTCCTACGAGCAGTACTTC. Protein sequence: CASSFTTGSYEQYF.

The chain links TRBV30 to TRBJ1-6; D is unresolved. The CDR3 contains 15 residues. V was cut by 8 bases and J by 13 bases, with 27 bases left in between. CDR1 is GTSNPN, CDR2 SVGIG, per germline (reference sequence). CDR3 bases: TGTGCCCAATTAGGAACCGGCGGAGGTTTGGGGCCCCTCCACTTT. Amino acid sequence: CAQLGTGGGLGPLHF.

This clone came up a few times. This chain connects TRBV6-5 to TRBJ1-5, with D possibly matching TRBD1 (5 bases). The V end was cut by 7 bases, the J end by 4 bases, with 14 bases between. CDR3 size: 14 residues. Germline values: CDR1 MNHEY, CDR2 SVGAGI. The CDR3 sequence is CASKSVTANQPQHF. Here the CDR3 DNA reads TGTGCCAGCAAGTCGGTGACAGCTAATCAGCCCCAGCATTTT.

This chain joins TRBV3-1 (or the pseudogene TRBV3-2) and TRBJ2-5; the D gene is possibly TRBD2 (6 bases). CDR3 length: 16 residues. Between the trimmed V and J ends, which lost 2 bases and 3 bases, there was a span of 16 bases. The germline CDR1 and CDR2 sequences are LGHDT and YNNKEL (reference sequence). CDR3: CASSQYAGTPEETQYF. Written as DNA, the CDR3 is TGTGCCAGCAGCCAATATGCCGGGACTCCGGAAGAGACCCAGTACTTC.

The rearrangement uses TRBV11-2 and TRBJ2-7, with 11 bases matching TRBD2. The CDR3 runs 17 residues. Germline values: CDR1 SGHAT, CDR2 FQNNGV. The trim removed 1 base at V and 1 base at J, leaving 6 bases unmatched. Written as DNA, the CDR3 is TGTGCCAGCAGCTTAGCATGGCTAGCGGGGGGTTCCTACGAGCAGTACTTC. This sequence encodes CASSLAWLAGGSYEQYF.

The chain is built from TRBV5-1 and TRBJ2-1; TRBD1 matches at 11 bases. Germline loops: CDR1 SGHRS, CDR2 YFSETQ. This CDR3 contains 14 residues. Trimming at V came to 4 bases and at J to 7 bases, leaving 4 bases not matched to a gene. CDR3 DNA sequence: TGCGCCAGCAGCCAAGGGACAGGGGGGAATGAGCAGTTCTTC. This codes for CASSQGTGGNEQFF.

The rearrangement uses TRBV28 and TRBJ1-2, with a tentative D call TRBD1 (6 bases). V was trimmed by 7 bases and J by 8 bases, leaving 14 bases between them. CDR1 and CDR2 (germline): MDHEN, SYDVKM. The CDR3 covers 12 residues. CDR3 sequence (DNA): TGTGCCAGCAACAGACAGGCCGGGGGCTACACCTTC. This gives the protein CASNRQAGGYTF.

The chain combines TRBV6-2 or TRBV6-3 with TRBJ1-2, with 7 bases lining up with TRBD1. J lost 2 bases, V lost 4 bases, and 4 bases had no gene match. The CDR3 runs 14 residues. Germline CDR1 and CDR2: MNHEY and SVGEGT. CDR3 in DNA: TGTGCCAGCAGTTGGGACAGAAGAAACTATGGCTACACCTTC. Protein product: CASSWDRRNYGYTF.

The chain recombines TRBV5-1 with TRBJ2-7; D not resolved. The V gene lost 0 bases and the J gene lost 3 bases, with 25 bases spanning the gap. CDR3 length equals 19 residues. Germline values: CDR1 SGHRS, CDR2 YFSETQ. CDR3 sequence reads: CASSLVLPKSPVDVYEQYF. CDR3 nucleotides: TGCGCCAGCAGCTTGGTGCTACCCAAATCTCCCGTAGATGTCTACGAGCAGTACTTC.

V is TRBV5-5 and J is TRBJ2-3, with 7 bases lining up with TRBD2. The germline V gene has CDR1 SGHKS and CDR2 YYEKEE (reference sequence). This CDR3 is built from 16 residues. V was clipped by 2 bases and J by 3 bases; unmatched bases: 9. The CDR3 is CASSFMFGGLTDTQYF. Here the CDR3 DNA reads TGTGCCAGCAGCTTTATGTTCGGGGGGTTGACAGATACGCAGTATTTT. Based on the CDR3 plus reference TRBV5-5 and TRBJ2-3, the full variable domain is DAGVTQSPTHLIKTRGQQVTLRCSPISGHKSVSWYQQVLGQGPQFIFQYYEKEERGRGNFPDRFSARQFPNYSSELNVNALLLGDSALYLCASSFMFGGLTDTQYFGPGTRLTVL.

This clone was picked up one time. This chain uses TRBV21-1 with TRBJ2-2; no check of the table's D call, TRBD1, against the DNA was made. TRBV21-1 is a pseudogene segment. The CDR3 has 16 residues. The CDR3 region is CASNNRGRRYTGELFF. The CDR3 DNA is TGTGCCAGCAACAACAGGGGGCGCAGGTACACCGGGGAGCTGTTTTTT.

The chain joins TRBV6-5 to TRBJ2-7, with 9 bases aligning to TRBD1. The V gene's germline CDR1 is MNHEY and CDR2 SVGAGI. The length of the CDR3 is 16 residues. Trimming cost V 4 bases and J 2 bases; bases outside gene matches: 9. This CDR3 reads CASSFNPGQGTYEQYF. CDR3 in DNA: TGTGCCAGCAGTTTTAATCCGGGACAGGGAACCTACGAGCAGTACTTC.

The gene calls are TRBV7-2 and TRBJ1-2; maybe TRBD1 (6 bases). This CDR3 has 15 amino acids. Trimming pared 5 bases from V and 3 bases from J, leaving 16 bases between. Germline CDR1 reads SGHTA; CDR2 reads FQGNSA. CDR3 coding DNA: TGTGCCAGCAGCCCCCGGGCGGGGGGCGACTATGGCTACACCTTC. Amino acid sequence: CASSPRAGGDYGYTF.

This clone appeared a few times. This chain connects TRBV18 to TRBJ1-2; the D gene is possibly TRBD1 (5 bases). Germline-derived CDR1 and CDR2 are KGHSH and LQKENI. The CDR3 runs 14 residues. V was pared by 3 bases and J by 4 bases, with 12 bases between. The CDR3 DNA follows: TGTGCCAGCTCACCGCCCGACAGCCCCTATGGCTACACCTTC. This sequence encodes CASSPPDSPYGYTF.